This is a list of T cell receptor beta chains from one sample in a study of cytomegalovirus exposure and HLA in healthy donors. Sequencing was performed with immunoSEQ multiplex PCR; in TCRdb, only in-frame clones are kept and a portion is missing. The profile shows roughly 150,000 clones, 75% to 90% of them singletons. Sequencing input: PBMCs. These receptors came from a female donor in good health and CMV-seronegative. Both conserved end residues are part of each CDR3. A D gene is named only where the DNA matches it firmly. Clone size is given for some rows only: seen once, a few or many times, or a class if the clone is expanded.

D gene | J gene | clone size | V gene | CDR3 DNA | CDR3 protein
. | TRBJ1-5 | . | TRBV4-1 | TGCGCCAGCAGCCAAGATGCGGGCCCGAGCAATCAGCCCCAGCATTTT | CASSQDAGPSNQPQHF
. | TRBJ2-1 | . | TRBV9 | TGTGCCAGCAGCGTAGCTGGCACCCTCAATGAGCAGTTCTTC | CASSVAGTLNEQFF
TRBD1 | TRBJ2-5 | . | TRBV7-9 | TGTGCCAGCAGCTTAGGACAGGGGATGGGGGAGACCCAGTACTTC | CASSLGQGMGETQYF
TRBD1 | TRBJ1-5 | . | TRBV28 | TGTGCCAGCAGTCTTATGGGGACAGGCAGCAATCAGCCCCAGCATTTT | CASSLMGTGSNQPQHF
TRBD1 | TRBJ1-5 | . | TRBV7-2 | TGTGCCAGCAGCCCGACAGGGATCCAGCCCCAGCATTTT | CASSPTGIQPQHF
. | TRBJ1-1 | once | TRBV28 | TGTGCCAGCAGTTTAAGTTGGGGGACAAGAGGGGATAGCGCTGAAGCTTTCTTT | CASSLSWGTRGDSAEAFF
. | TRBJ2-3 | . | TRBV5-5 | TGTGCCAGCAGCTTGGTCCTTACAGATACGCAGTATTTT | CASSLVLTDTQYF
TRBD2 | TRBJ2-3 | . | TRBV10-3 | TGTGCCATCAGTGATATGGTGGGGGGGACAGATACGCAGTATTTT | CAISDMVGGTDTQYF
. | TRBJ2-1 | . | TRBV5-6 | TGTGCCAGCAGCCCTGGGGCAGGGGTATACAATGAGCAGTTCTTC | CASSPGAGVYNEQFF
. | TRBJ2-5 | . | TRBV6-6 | TGTGCCAGCACCCAAGGTAGCAAAGAGACCCAGTACTTC | CASTQGSKETQYF
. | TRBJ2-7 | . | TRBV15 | TGTGCCACCAGCAGAGATTCAAGACCGGGACTCCGATTCTACGAGCAGTACTTC | CATSRDSRPGLRFYEQYF
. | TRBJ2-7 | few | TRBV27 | TGTGCCAGCAGTTTATCGAGGGATTCCTACGAGCAGTACTTC | CASSLSRDSYEQYF
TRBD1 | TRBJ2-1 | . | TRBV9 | TGTGCCAGCAGCGTTGACAGGGCATTCACCCCTTTCCATGAGCAGTTCTTC | CASSVDRAFTPFHEQFF
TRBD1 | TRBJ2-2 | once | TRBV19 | TGTGCCAGTTCCCCCGGGACAGTCAACACCGGGGAGCTGTTTTTT | CASSPGTVNTGELFF
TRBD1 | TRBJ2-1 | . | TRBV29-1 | TGCAGCGTTGACTTCAGGGGGCGGAATGAGCAGTTCTTC | CSVDFRGRNEQFF
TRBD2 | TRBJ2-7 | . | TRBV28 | TGTGCCAGCAGTTTAAGCGGGAGGTCCGAGCAGTACTTC | CASSLSGRSEQYF
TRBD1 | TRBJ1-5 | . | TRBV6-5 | TGTGCCAGCAGCCTAGACAGGGGGTATCAGCCCCAGCATTTT | CASSLDRGYQPQHF
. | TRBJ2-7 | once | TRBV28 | TGTGCCAGCAGCCCCGCCCAGGGGACCTACGAGCAGTACTTC | CASSPAQGTYEQYF
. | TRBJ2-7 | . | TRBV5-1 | TGCGCCAGCAGCTTGGGAGGGATAGCGGCCTCCTACGAGCAGTACTTC | CASSLGGIAASYEQYF
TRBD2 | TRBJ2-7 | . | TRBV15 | TGTGCCACCAGCAGAGGGTTAGCGGGAAAGTACTTC | CATSRGLAGKYF
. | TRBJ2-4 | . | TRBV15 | TGTGCCACCAGCAGAGATTCCATAGCCAAAAACATTCAGTACTTC | CATSRDSIAKNIQYF
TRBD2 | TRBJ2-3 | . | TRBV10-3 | TGTGCCATCAGTGGAGCGGGAGGCACAGATACGCAGTATTTT | CAISGAGGTDTQYF
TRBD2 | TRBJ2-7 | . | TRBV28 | TGTGCCAGCATAGGGCTAGCGGGTTCCTACGAGCAGTACTTC | CASIGLAGSYEQYF
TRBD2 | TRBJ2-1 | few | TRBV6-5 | TGTGCCAGCAGTTACGGTGGGAGGGCGGGGAACAATGAGCAGTTCTTC | CASSYGGRAGNNEQFF
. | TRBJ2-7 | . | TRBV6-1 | TGTGCCAGCAGTAAGGAGGGACGGAGCTCCTACGAGCAGTACTTC | CASSKEGRSSYEQYF
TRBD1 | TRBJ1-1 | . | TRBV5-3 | TGTGCCAGAAGCTTGAGGGACAGGAAAGCTTTCTTT | CARSLRDRKAFF
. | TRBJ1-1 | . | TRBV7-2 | TGTGCCAGCAGCTTAGTCCGGAACACTGAAGCTTTCTTT | CASSLVRNTEAFF
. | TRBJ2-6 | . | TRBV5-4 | TGTGCCAGCAGCTTGTATTCTGGGGCCAACGTCCTGACTTTC | CASSLYSGANVLTF
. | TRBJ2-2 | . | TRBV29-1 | TGCAGCGTTGACATGGGGCAGGACACCGGGGAGCTGTTTTTT | CSVDMGQDTGELFF
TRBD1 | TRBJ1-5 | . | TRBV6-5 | TGTGCCAGCGGACAGGGAAATAATCAGCCCCAGCATTTT | CASGQGNNQPQHF
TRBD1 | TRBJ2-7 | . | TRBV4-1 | TGCGCCAGCAGCCCTTGGACAGGGGGCTCCGAGCAGTACTTC | CASSPWTGGSEQYF
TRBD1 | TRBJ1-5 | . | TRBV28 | TGTGCCAGCGGAACCGGGACAGGGTGGCTCGGACCCCAGCATTTT | CASGTGTGWLGPQHF
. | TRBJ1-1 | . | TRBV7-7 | TGTGCCAGCAGCTTAAAGGAGCACACTGAAGCTTTCTTT | CASSLKEHTEAFF
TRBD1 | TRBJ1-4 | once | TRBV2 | TGTGCCAGCGAGGGCCGGACAGGGAGCCCGGTTGAAAAACTGTTTTTT | CASEGRTGSPVEKLFF
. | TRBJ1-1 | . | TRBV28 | TGTGCCAGCAGATTAGGGACGGGACTTGAAGCTTTCTTT | CASRLGTGLEAFF
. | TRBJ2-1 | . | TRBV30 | TGTGCCTGGAGCGGGGAGCTTGTTCGCGGCAAAAAGTTCTTC | CAWSGELVRGKKFF
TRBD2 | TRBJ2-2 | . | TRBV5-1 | TGCGCCAGCAGCTTGAACCTAGCGGGAGACACCGGGGAGCTGTTTTTT | CASSLNLAGDTGELFF
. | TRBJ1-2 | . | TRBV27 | TGTGCCAGCAGTCCTGGACATGATGGCTACACCTTC | CASSPGHDGYTF
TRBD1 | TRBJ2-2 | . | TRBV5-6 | TGTGCCAGCAGCCCGGGACAGGGTACCGGGGAGCTGTTTTTT | CASSPGQGTGELFF
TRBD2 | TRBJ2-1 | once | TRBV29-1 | TGCAGCTATTCAATCGGGGGGGCCCCCTACAATGAGCAGTTCTTC | CSYSIGGAPYNEQFF
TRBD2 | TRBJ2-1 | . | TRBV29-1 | TGCAGCGGGACTAGCTCTACCCGCTCCTACAATGAGCAGTTCTTC | CSGTSSTRSYNEQFF
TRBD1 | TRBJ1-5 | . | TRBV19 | TGTGCCAGTAGTATAGGGACAGGGGCCTTCAATCAGCCCCAGCATTTT | CASSIGTGAFNQPQHF
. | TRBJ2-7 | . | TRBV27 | TGTGCCAGCGAGGCCTTAGCGGTGAACTACGAGCAGTACTTC | CASEALAVNYEQYF
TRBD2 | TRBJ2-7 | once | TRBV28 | TGTGCCAGCAGTTTATCAACTAACGGACTAGCGGGGACCTACGAGCAGTACTTC | CASSLSTNGLAGTYEQYF
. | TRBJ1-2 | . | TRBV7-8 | TGTGCCAGCAGCCGCGGCGGGGGCTCTGGCTACACCTTC | CASSRGGGSGYTF
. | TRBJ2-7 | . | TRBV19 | TGTGCCAGTAGTATAAGGGAGAGCTACGAGCAGTACTTC | CASSIRESYEQYF
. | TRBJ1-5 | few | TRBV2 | TGTGCCAGCGGAGGCCCCGTGGGTCAGCCCCAGCATTTT | CASGGPVGQPQHF
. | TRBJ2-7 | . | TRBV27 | TGTGCCAGCAGTGAGGGAAACTCCTACGAGCAGTACTTC | CASSEGNSYEQYF